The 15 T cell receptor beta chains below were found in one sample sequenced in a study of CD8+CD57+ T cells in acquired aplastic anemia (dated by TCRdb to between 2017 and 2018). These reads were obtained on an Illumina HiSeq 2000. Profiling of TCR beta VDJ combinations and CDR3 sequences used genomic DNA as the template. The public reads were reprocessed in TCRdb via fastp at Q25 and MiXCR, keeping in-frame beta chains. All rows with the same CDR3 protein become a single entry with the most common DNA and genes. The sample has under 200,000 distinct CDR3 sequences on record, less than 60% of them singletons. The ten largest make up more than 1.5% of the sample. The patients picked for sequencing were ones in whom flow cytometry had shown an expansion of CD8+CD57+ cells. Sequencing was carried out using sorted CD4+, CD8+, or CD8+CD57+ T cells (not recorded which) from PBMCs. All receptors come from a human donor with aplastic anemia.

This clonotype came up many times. CDR3: CASSPDPTGDTEAFF. CDR3 nucleotides: TGTGCCAGCAGCCCAGATCCAACAGGGGACACTGAAGCTTTCTTT. The chain is built from TRBV9 and TRBJ1-1, with TRBD1 matching over 7 bases. The germline CDR1 and CDR2 sequences are SGDLS and YYNGEE. The CDR3 length is 15 residues. V trimming: 4 bases; J trimming: 3 bases; junction bases outside the gene matches: 9.

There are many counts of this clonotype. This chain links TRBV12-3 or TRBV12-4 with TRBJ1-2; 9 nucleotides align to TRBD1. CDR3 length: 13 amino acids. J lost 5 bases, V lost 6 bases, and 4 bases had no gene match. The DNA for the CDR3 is TGTGCCAGCAGCTTACAGGGGGCGTATGGCTACACCTTC. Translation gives CASSLQGAYGYTF.

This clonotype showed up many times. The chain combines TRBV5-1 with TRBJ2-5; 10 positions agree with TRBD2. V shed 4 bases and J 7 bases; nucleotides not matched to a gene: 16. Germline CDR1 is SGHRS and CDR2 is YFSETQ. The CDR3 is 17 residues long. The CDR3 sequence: CASSRPILAGESGTQYF. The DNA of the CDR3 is TGCGCCAGCAGCCGACCCATTCTAGCGGGAGAATCTGGGACCCAGTACTTC.

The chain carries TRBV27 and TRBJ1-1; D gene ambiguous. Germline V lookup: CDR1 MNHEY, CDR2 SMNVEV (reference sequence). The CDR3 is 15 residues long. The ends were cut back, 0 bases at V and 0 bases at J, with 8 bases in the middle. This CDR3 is CASSLSGVMNTEAFF. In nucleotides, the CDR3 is TGTGCCAGCAGTTTATCTGGGGTAATGAACACTGAAGCTTTCTTT.

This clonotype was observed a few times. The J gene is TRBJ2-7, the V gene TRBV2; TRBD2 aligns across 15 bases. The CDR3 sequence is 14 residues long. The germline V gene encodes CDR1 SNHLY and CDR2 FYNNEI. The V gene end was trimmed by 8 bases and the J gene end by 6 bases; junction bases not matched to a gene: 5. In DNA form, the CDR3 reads TGTGCCAGCGGACTAGCGGGAGGGCTCGGCGAGCAGTACTTC. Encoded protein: CASGLAGGLGEQYF.

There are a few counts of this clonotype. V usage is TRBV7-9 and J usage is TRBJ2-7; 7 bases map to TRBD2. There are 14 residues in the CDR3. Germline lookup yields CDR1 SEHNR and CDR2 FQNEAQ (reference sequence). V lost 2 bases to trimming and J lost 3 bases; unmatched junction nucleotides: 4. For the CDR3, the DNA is TGTGCCAGCAGCTTAACACGGGGGGACTACGAGCAGTACTTC. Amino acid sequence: CASSLTRGDYEQYF.

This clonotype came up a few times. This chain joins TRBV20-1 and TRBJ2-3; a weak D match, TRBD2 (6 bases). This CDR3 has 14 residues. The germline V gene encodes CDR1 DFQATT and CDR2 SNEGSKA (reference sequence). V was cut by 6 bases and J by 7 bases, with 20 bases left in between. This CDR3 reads CSARDVLGGNTQYF. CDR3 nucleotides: TGCAGTGCCCGGGACGTCCTTGGAGGGAATACGCAGTATTTT.

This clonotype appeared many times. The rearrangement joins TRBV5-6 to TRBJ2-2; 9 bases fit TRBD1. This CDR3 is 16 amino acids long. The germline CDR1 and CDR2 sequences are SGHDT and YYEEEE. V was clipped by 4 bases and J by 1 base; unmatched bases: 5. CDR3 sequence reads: CASSLGTGKNTGELFF. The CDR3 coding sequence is TGTGCCAGCAGCCTGGGGACAGGGAAGAACACCGGGGAGCTGTTTTTT.

CDR3 sequence: CSATRDPNTEAFF. As DNA, the CDR3 is TGCAGTGCTACCCGGGACCCTAACACTGAAGCTTTCTTT. V usage is TRBV20-1 and J usage is TRBJ1-1; D may be TRBD1 (5 bases). CDR1 is DFQATT and CDR2 is SNEGSKA in the germline V gene (reference sequence). V dropped 4 bases and J dropped 2 bases, with 11 bases sitting between them. This CDR3 is 13 amino acids long.

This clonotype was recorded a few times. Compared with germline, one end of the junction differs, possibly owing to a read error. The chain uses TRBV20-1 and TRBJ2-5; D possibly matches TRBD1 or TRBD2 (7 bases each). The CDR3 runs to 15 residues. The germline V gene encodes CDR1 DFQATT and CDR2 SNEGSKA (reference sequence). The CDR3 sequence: CSARDQGEGQGTQYF. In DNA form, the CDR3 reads TGCAGTGCTAGAGATCAGGGGGAGGGGCAAGGGACCCAGTACTTC.

The CDR3 protein is CASSEVSYGYTF. CDR3 coding DNA: TGTGCCAGCAGTGAAGTCTCGTATGGCTACACCTTC. This chain uses TRBV25-1 with TRBJ1-2; D remains unclear. Germline values: CDR1 MGHDK, CDR2 SYGVNS. V shed 2 bases and J shed 5 bases, with 6 bases lying between them. The CDR3 totals 12 residues.

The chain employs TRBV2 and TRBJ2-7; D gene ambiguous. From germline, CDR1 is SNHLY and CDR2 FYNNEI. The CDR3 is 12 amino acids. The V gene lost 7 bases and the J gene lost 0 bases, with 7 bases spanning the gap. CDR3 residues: CASTGSSYEQYF. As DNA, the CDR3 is TGTGCCAGCACGGGTAGCTCCTACGAGCAGTACTTC.

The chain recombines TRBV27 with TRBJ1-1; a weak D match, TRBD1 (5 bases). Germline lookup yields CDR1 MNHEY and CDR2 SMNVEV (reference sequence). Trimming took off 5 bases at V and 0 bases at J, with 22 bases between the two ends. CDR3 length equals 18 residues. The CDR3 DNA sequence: TGTGCCAGCAGTCCCTATTGGGGGGGGGTACGTATGAACACTGAAGCTTTCTTT. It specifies CASSPYWGGVRMNTEAFF.

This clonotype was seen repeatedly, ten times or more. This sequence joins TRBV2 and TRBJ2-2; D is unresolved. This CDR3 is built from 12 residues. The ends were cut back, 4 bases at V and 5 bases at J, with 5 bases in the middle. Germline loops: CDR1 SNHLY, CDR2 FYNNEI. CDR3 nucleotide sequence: TGTGCCAGCAGTGGTGGAACCGGGGAGCTGTTTTTT. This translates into CASSGGTGELFF.

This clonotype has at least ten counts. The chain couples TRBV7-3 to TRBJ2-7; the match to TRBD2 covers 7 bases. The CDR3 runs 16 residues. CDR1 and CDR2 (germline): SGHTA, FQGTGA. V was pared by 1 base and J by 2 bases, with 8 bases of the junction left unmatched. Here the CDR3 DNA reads TGTGCCAGCAGCTTAAGGGAGGGCAGGAATACCTACGAGCAGTACTTC. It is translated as CASSLREGRNTYEQYF.